This T cell receptor (beta chain) was identified in a study of early T cells in non-severe SARS-CoV-2 infection. Across the study: The authors sequenced bulk RNA from unsorted whole blood, leaving chains unpaired.

Unique molecular identifiers tagged individual cDNA molecules. Via MiXCR, TCRdb re-called the 5' RACE reads, giving one row per CDR3 protein. The profile shows 65,000 to 80,000 distinct CDR3 sequences, approximately 13% of them singletons. This clonotype was seen only a few times. What it binds is not known. The CDR3 is 14 residues long. Losses at the gene ends were 6 bases for V and 3 bases for J; bases not matched to a gene: 6. The germline CDR1 and CDR2 sequences are SGHRS and YFSETQ. Regarding the study as a whole: VDJdb matching, biased toward anti-spike CD8 responses, missed private and CD4 specificities.

Sequenced: whole blood. The TCR sequence derives from an adult who was a healthcare worker with PCR-confirmed SARS-CoV-2 infection or an uninfected control (not recorded which). This chain links TRBV5-1 with TRBJ2-5, with TRBD2 matching over 9 bases. CDR3 DNA sequence: TGCGCCAGCACGAAGCGGGGGGTGGAAGAGACCCAGTACTTC. Residues: CASTKRGVEETQYF.